The T cell receptor beta chain under discussion was sequenced for a study of Ad26.COV2.S vaccination and SARS-CoV-2 variants. About the research overall: Donor was one of the participants in the Ad26.COV2.S arm of the COV1001 trial. Study conclusions and caveats: The study found higher spike-specific TCR breadth in vaccine than placebo recipients.

Sequenced by immunoSEQ multiplex PCR; TCRdb stores in-frame clones only, minus some. The sample includes roughly 380,000 clones, about nine tenths seen only once; the top ten take more than 3%. Sample treatment: 19 received Ad26.COV2.S at low or high dose, single or two shots; roughly 5 received placebo; per-sample allocation not given. On day 63 after the first injection, vaccine and placebo recipients gave samples. Recruitment in Boston yielded a donor of adult age, 18-55 years. Germline V lookup: CDR1 LGHDT, CDR2 YNNKEL (reference sequence). The CDR3 length is 14 residues. V dropped 6 bases and J dropped 7 bases, with 18 bases sitting between them. For this clone: Its antigen is undetermined.

V usage is TRBV3-1 (or the pseudogene TRBV3-2) and J usage is TRBJ1-2; TRBD1 might be the D (6 bases). The sample was peripheral blood, taken in a trial of Ad26.COV2.S vaccine versus placebo. The clonotype comes from a person between 18 and 59 years old who received the Ad26.COV2.S COVID-19 vaccine or a placebo. The CDR3 loop is CASRGRDRRGGYTF. The DNA of the CDR3 is TGTGCCAGCAGGGGGAGAGACAGGAGAGGTGGCTACACCTTC.